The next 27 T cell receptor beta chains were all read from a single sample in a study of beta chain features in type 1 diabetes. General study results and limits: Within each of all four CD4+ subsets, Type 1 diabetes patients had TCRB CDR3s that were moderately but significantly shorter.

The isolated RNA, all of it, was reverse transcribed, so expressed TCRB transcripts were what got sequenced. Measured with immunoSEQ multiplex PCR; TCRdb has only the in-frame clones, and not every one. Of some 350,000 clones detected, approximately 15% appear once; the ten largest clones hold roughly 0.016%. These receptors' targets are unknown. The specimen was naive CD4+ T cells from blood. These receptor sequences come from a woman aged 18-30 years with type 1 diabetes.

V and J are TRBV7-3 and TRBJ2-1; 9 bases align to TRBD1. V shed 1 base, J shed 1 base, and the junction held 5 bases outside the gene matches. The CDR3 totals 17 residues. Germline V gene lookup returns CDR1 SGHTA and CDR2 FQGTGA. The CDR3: CASSLNGQGFSYNEQFF. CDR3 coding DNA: TGTGCCAGCAGCTTAAACGGACAGGGGTTTTCCTACAATGAGCAGTTCTTC.

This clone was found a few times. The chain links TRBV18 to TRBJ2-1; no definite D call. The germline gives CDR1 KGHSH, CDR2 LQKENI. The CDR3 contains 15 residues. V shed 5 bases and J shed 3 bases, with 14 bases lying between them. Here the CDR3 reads CASSEAIIFYNEQFF. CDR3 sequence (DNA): TGTGCCAGCTCAGAGGCCATCATCTTCTACAATGAGCAGTTCTTC.

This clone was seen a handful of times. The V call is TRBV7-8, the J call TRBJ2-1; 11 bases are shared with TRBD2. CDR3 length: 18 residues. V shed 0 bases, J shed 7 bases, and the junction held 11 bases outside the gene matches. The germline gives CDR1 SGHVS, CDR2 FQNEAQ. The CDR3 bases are TGTGCCAGCAGCTTAGCGCAGGCTAGCGGGAGGTTTTCGAATGAGCAGTTCTTC. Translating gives CASSLAQASGRFSNEQFF.

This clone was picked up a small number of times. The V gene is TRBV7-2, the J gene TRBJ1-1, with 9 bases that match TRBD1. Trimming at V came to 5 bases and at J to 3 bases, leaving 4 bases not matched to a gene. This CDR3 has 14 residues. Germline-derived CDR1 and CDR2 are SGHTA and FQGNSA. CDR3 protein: CASSLDRGDTEAFF. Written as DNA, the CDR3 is TGTGCCAGCAGCCTCGACAGGGGGGACACTGAAGCTTTCTTT.

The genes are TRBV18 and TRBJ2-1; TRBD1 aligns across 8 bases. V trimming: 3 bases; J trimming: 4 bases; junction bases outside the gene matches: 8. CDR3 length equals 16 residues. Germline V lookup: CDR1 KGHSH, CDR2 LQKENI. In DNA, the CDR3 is TGTGCCAGCTCACCCGGACAGGGAATGTCGTACAATGAGCAGTTCTTC. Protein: CASSPGQGMSYNEQFF.

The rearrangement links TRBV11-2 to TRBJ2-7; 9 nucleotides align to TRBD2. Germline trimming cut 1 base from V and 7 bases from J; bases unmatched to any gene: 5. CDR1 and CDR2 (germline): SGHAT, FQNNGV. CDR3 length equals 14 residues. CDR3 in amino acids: CASSLVAGVSEQYF. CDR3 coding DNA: TGTGCCAGCAGCTTAGTAGCGGGAGTTAGTGAGCAGTACTTC.

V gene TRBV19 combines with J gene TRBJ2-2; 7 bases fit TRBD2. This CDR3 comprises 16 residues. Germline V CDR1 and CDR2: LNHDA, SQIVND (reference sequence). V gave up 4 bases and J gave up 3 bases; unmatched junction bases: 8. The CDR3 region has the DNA TGTGCCAGTAGTACTCGACCCGCGGGGGACACCGGGGAGCTGTTTTTT. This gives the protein CASSTRPAGDTGELFF. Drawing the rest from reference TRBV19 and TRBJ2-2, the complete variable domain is DGGITQSPKYLFRKEGQNVTLSCEQNLNHDAMYWYRQDPGQGLRLIYYSQIVNDFQKGDIAEGYSVSREKKESFPLTVTSAQKNPTAFYLCASSTRPAGDTGELFFGEGSRLTVL.

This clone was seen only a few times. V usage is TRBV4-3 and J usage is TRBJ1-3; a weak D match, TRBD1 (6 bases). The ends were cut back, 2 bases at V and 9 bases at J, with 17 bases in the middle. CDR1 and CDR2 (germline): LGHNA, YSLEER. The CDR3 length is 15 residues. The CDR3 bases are TGCGCCAGCAGCCAATTAACAGGGTCTCAGAGCACCATATATTTT. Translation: CASSQLTGSQSTIYF.

CDR3 coding DNA: TGTGCCAGCACAGCGGTCAATGAGCAGTTCTTC. As protein: CASTAVNEQFF. This chain joins TRBV2 and TRBJ2-1, with a possible D match to TRBD2 (5 bases). The CDR3 loop spans 11 amino acids. The V end lost 7 bases, the J end lost 6 bases, and 7 bases lay between the germline ends. Germline-derived CDR1 and CDR2 are SNHLY and FYNNEI.

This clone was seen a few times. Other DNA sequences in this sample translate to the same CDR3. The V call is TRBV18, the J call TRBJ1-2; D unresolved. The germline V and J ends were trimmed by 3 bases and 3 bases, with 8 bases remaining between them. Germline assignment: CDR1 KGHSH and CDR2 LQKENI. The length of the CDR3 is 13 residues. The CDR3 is CASSPDSDYGYTF. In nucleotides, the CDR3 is TGTGCCAGCTCACCTGACTCGGACTATGGCTACACCTTC.

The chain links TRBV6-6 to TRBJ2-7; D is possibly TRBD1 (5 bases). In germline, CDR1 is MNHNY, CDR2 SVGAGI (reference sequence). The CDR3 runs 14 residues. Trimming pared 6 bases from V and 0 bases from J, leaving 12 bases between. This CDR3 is CASRMTVSSYEQYF. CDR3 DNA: TGTGCCAGCAGGATGACAGTGAGCTCCTACGAGCAGTACTTC.

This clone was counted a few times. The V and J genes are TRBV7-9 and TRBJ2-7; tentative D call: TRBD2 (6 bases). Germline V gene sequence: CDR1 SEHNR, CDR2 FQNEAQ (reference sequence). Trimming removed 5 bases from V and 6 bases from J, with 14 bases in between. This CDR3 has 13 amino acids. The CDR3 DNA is TGTGCCAGCAGCCCCATGGAGGGAGCCGAGCAGTACGTC. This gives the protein CASSPMEGAEQYV.

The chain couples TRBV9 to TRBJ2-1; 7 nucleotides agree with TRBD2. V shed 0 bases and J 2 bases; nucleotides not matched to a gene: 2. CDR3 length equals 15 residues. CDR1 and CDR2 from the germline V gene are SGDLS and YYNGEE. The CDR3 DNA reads TGTGCCAGCAGCGTAGGCGGGAGTACCTACAATGAGCAGTTCTTC. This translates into CASSVGGSTYNEQFF.

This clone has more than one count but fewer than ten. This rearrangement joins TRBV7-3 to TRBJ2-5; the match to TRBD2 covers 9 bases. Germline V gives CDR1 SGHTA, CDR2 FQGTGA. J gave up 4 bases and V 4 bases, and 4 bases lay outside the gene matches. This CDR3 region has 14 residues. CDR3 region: CASSSGTSRETQYF. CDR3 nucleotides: TGTGCCAGCAGCTCCGGGACTAGCAGAGAGACCCAGTACTTC.

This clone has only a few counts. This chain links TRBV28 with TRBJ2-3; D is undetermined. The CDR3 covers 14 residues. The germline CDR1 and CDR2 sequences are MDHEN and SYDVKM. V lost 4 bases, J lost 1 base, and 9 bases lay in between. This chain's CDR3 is CASSSYPGTDTQYF. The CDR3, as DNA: TGTGCCAGCAGTTCCTACCCCGGCACAGATACGCAGTATTTT.

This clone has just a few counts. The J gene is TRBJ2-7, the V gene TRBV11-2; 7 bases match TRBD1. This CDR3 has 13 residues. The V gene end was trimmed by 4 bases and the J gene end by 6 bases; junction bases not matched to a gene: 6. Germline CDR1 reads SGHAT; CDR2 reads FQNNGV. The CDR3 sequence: CASSSQGPSEQYV. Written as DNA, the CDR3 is TGTGCCAGCAGCTCACAGGGGCCCTCCGAGCAGTACGTC.

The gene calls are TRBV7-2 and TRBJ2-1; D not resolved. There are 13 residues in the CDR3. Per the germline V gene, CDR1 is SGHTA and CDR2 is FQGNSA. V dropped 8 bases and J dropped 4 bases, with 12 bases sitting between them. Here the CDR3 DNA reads TGTGCCAGCGGGCGCAGGTTATACAATGAGCAGTTCTTC. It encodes CASGRRLYNEQFF.

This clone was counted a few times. CDR3 bases: TGCGCCAGCAGCTTGGCCCCAGGGGGCAATGGCTACACCTTC. Residues: CASSLAPGGNGYTF. The chain is built from TRBV5-1 and TRBJ1-2, with 8 positions matching TRBD1. The V segment lost 0 bases and the J segment 6 bases; nucleotides outside the gene matches: 4. The CDR3 spans 14 residues. In germline, CDR1 is SGHRS, CDR2 YFSETQ.

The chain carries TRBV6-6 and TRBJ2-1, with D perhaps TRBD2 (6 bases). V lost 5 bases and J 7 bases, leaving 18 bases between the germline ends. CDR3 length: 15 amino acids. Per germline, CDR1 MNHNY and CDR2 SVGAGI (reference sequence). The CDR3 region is CASSPSALVGNEQFF. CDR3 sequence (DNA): TGTGCCAGCAGTCCTAGCGCATTAGTCGGAAATGAGCAGTTCTTC.

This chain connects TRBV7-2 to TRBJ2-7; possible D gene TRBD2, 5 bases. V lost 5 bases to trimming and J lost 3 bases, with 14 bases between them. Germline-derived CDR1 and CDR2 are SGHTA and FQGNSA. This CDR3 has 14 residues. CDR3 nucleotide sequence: TGTGCCAGCAGCCTGACCACTAGTAACTACGAGCAGTACTTC. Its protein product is CASSLTTSNYEQYF.

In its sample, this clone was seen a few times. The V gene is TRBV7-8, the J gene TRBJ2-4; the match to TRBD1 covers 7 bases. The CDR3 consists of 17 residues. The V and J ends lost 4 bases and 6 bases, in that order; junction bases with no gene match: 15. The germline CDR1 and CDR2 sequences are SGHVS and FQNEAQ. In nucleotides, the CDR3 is TGTGCCAGCAGCTCGACCTCCTCGACAGGGTTGGGAAACATTCAGTACTTC. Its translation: CASSSTSSTGLGNIQYF.

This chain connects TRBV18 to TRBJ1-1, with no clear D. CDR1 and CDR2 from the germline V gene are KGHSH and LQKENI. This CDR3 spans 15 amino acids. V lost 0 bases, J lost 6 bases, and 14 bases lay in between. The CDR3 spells CASSPPMGQTSEAFF. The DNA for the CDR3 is TGTGCCAGCTCACCACCGATGGGCCAGACCTCTGAAGCTTTCTTT.

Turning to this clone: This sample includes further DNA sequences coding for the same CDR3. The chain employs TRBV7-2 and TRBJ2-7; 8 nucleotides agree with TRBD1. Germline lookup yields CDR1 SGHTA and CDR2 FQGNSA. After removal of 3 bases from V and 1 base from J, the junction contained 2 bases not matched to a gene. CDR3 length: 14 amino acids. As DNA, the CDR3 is TGTGCCAGCAGCTTTGGACAGGGATCCTACGAGCAGTACTTC. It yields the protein CASSFGQGSYEQYF.

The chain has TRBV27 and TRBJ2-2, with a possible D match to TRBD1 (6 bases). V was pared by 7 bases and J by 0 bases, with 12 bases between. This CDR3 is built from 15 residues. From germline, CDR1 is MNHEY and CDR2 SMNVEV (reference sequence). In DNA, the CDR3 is TGTGCCAGCACCCCCAGGGGTCCGAACACCGGGGAGCTGTTTTTT. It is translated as CASTPRGPNTGELFF.

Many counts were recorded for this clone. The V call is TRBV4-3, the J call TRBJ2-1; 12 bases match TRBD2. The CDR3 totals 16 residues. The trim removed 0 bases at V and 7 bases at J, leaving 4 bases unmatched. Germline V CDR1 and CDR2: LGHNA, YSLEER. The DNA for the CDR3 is TGCGCCAGCAGCCAAGATAGACTAGCGGGAGTGAATGAGCAGTTCTTC. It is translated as CASSQDRLAGVNEQFF.

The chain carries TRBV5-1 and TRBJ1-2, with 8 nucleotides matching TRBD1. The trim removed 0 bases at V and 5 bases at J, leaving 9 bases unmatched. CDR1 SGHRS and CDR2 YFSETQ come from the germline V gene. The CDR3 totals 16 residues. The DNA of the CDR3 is TGCGCCAGCAGCTTGGATCCGACAGGGGTAGGATATGGCTACACCTTC. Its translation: CASSLDPTGVGYGYTF.

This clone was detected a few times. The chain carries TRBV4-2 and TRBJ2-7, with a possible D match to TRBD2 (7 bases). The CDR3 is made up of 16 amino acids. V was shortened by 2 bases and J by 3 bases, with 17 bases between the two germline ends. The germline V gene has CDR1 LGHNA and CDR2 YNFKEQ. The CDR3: CASSQSGAGAFYEQYF. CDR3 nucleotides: TGTGCCAGCAGCCAATCGGGGGCGGGAGCTTTCTACGAGCAGTACTTC.